A single T cell receptor (beta chain) is shown here with its context. The data originate from a study of blood T cell repertoires in COVID-19. Overall study: There were acute and convalescent COVID-19 samples, and they came from the United States, Italy and Spain. PBMCs, B-cell-depleted T cells, or T cells were the source of the cDNA or gDNA that made up the material.

The Seattle site enrolled patients during active infection and followed them longitudinally. Under the authors' procedure: Scientists estimated how many nucleated cells there were by amplifying reference gene primers. TCRdb's copy holds only in-frame clones and misses some; the assay was immunoSEQ multiplex PCR. D and trimming were read from the DNA, whereas the V and J calls and clone size are those reported in that table. The sample records over 200,000 clones, around 80% being singletons. Looked up from germline, CDR1 is SGHRS and CDR2 is YFSETQ. The CDR3 loop spans 15 amino acids. J was trimmed by 2 bases and V by 1 base; bases with no gene match: 5.

Sequences were obtained from peripheral blood. The chain links TRBV5-1 to TRBJ1-1; 7 positions match TRBD1. This clonotype originated in a woman aged 80 or over with COVID-19, enrolled during active disease. This chain's CDR3 is CASSLLGQSNTEAFF. CDR3 in DNA: TGCGCCAGCAGCTTGCTGGGACAGTCAAACACTGAAGCTTTCTTT.